The entry that follows covers one TCR beta chain sequence. The data stem from a study of CD8 T cells in Susac syndrome. After extraction with the RNeasy kit, about 0.5 to 1 ug of the RNA was reverse transcribed using random hexamers. TCRdb re-analysed the immunoSEQ multiplex PCR reads in MiXCR, keeping a single row per CDR3 protein. The table shows 130,000 to 150,000 distinct CDR3 sequences, with 94% occurring only once. The CDR3 consists of 15 residues. J was trimmed by 4 bases and V by 6 bases; bases with no gene match: 8. Germline CDR1 reads MNHEY; CDR2 reads SMNVEV (reference sequence). The rearrangement links TRBV27 to TRBJ2-4, with 8 bases identical to TRBD2. The receptor was derived from a human donor in good health. The specimen was CD8+ T cells from PBMCs. The CDR3 bases are TGTGCCAGCAGCCCCCTCGGGGGGGAAAAAAACATTCAGTACTTC. Translating it yields CASSPLGGEKNIQYF.